A single TCR beta chain is shown here with its context. Its antigen is as yet unknown. These data come from a study of T cell clones after liver transplantation. Overall study: Tolerant meant at least one year fully off immunosuppression without liver enzymes above twice normal. Points from the study as a whole: Donor-reactive sequences fell more than third party-reactive ones, suggesting partial deletion. Migration into the graft, not deletion, may explain lost graft donor-reactive T cells.

Method: immunoSEQ multiplex PCR; TCRdb's copy keeps in-frame clones and lacks some. Here the sample spans approximately 65,000 clones, roughly 92% being singletons. CDR1 is MDHEN, CDR2 SYDVKM, per germline. The CDR3 covers 14 residues. The germline V and J ends were trimmed by 5 bases and 5 bases, with 15 bases remaining between them. This receptor was obtained from a human patient who received a liver transplant. Some T cells may originate from the graft donor. The sample consisted of CD4+ T cells from blood, taken less than 28 months after liver transplant. J is TRBJ1-1 and V is TRBV28, with D possibly being TRBD1 (5 bases). The CDR3 DNA reads as TGTGCCAGCAGTGTCGCGGGGGGGAGTACTGAAGCTTTCTTT. Its translation is CASSVAGGSTEAFF.